These 2 T cell receptor beta chains originate from one sample sequenced in a study of cytomegalovirus exposure and HLA in healthy donors. Vbeta (60) and Jbeta (13) primers were used in the PCR. The protocol was immunoSEQ multiplex PCR, while the TCRdb copy is restricted to in-frame clones and leaves out a portion. This table has 220,000 or so clones, 60% to 80% appearing once. The sequencing sample was made of PBMCs. The origin of the receptors is a male donor in good health and CMV-seronegative.

The chain carries TRBV9 and TRBJ1-2; D unresolved. The CDR3 runs to 14 residues. Germline CDR1 reads SGDLS; CDR2 reads YYNGEE. Trimming pared 4 bases from V and 7 bases from J, leaving 17 bases between. The CDR3 here is CASSTRGRVAGYTF. CDR3 nucleotide sequence: TGTGCCAGCAGCACCCGAGGGCGGGTTGCTGGCTACACCTTC.

V gene TRBV9 combines with J gene TRBJ1-2; no clear D gene. The V and J ends lost 4 bases and 8 bases respectively, with 21 bases between them. Looked up from germline, CDR1 is SGDLS and CDR2 is YYNGEE. The CDR3 is made up of 15 amino acids. DNA for the CDR3: TGTGCCAGCAGCTCTAGCCCAGGAAAGGCGGGAGGCTACACCTTC. Translated: CASSSSPGKAGGYTF.